This T cell receptor (beta chain) was found in a study of metastatic and nonmetastatic thyroid tumors. This clone was counted at least ten times. Before thyroid surgery, none of the patients had received any treatment. Using MiXCR, TCRdb re-called clones from the PCR reads. The sample yields 20,000 or so clones, around 10% seen once. This CDR3 is built from 16 residues. V lost 5 bases to trimming and J lost 8 bases; unmatched junction nucleotides: 16. Germline loops: CDR1 MDHEN, CDR2 SYDVKM. This rearrangement joins TRBV28 to TRBJ1-1; 8 bases match TRBD1. This TCR was sampled from a female donor with papillary thyroid cancer or a benign thyroid nodule (not recorded which). Some clones in this sample may be carry-over from other donors' samples. The sample was blood. The CDR3 region is CASSGASSDRDLEAFF. Here the CDR3 DNA reads TGTGCCAGCAGTGGAGCATCTTCGGACAGGGACTTGGAAGCTTTCTTT. The full variable domain, rest sourced from reference TRBV28 and TRBJ1-1, is DVKVTQSSRYLVKRTGEKVFLECVQDMDHENMFWYRQDPGLGLRLIYFSYDVKMKEKGDIPEGYSVSREKKERFSLILESASTNQTSMYLCASSGASSDRDLEAFFGQGTRLTVV.